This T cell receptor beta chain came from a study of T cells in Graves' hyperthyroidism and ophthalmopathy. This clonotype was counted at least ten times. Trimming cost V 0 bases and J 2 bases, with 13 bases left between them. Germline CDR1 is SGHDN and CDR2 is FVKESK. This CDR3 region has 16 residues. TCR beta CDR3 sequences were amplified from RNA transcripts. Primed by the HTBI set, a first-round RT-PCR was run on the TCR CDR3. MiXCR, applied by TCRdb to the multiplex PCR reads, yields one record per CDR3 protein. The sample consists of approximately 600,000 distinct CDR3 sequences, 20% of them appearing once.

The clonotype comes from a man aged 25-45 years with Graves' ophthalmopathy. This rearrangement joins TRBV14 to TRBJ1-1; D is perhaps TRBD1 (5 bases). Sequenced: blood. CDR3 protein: CASSQDRQGGNTEAFF. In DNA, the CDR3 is TGTGCCAGCAGCCAAGATCGCCAGGGAGGAAACACTGAAGCTTTCTTT.